This T cell receptor (beta chain) was identified during a study of blood T cell repertoires in COVID-19. Overall study: Acute and convalescent COVID-19 specimens originated in the United States, Italy and Spain. Nucleic acid was either cDNA or gDNA, and it came from T cells, B-cell-depleted T cells, or PBMCs.

As handled by the study authors: It was from reference gene primer amplification that nucleated cell counts were estimated. Sequencing was performed with immunoSEQ multiplex PCR; in TCRdb, only in-frame clones are kept and a portion is missing. V, J and clone size reflect that table, while D and trimming were determined from the DNA. The top ten clones hold 3% to 4% of a sample with 95,000 or so clones, around 86% of them seen once. The CDR3 has 14 amino acids. Germline CDR1 is SGHDT and CDR2 is YYEEEE. V lost 5 bases to trimming and J lost 5 bases; unmatched junction nucleotides: 4. This sequence originates from a woman in her 70s with acute or convalescent COVID-19. The chain joins TRBV5-6 to TRBJ2-2; 9 positions agree with TRBD1. The sample was peripheral blood. The CDR3 loop is CASSPGTGTGELFF. The CDR3, as DNA: TGTGCCAGCAGTCCCGGGACAGGGACCGGGGAGCTGTTTTTT.